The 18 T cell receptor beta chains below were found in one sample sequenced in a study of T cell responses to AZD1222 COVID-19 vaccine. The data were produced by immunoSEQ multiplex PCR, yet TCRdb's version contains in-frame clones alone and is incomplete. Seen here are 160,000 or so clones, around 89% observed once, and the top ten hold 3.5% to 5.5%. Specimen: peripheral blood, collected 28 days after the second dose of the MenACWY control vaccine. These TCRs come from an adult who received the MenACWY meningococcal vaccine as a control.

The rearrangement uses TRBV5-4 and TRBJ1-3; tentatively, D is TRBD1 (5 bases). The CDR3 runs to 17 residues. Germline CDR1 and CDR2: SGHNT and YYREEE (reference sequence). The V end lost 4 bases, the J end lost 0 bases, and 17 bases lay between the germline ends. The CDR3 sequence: CASSHDLATASGNTIYF. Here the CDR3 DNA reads TGTGCCAGCAGCCATGACCTCGCGACAGCCTCTGGAAACACCATATATTTT.

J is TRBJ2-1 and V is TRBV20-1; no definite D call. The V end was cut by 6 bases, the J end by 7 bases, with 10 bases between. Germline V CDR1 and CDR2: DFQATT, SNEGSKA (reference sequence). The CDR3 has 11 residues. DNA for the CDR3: TGCAGTGCCCCTAACAGAAATGAGCAGTTCTTC. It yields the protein CSAPNRNEQFF.

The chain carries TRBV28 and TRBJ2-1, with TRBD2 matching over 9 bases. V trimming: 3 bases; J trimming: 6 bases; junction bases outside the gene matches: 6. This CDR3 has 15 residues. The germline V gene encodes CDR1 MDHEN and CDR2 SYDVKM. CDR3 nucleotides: TGTGCCAGCAGTTTTATAGCGGGAGCGGTCAATGAGCAGTTCTTC. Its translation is CASSFIAGAVNEQFF.

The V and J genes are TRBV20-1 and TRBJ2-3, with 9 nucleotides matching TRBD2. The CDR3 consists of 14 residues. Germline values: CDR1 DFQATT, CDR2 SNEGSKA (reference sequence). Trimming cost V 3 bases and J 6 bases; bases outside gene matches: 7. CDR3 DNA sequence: TGCAGTGCTAGTAAGGGCGCGGGAGGGGATACGCAGTATTTT. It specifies CSASKGAGGDTQYF.

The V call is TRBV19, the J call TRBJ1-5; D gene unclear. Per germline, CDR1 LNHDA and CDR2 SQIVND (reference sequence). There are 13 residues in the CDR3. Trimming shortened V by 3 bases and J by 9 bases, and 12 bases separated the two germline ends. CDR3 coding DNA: TGTGCCAGTAGTATCTCGGAGGGTGGGCCCCAGCATTTT. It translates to CASSISEGGPQHF.

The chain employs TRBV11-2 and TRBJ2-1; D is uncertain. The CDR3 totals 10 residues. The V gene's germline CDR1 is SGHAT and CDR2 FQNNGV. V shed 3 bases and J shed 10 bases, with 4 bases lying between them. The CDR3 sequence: CASSFEEQFF. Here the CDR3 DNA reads TGTGCCAGCAGCTTTGAGGAGCAGTTCTTC.

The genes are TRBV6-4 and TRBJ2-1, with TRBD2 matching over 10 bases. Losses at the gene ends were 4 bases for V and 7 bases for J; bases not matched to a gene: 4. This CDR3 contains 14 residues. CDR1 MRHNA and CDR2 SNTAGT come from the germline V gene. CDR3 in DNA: TGTGCCAGCAGTGGAGCGGGAGGGCCGAATGAGCAGTTCTTC. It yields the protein CASSGAGGPNEQFF.

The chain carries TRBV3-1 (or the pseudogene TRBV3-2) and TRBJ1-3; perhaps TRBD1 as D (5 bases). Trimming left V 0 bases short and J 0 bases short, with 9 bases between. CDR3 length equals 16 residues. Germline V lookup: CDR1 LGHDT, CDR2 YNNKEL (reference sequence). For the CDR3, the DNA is TGTGCCAGCAGCCAAGAAACAGGTCCCTCTGGAAACACCATATATTTT. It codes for CASSQETGPSGNTIYF.

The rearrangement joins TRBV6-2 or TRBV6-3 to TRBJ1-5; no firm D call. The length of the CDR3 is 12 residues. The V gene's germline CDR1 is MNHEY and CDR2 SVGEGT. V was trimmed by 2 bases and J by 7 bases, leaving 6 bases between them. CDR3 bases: TGTGCCAGCAGTTACGGAAACCAGCCCCAGCATTTT. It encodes CASSYGNQPQHF.

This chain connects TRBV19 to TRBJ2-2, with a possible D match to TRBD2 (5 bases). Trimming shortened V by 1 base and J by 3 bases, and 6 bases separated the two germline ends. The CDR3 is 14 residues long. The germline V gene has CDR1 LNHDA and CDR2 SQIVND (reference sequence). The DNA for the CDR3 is TGTGCCAGTAGTATAGCGGGGTACACCGGGGAGCTGTTTTTT. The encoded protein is CASSIAGYTGELFF.

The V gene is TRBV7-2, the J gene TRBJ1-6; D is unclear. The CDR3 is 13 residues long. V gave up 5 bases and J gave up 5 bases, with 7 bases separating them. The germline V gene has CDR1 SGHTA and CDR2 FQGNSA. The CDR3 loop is CASSADDNSPLHF. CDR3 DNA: TGTGCCAGCAGCGCGGATGATAATTCACCCCTCCACTTT.

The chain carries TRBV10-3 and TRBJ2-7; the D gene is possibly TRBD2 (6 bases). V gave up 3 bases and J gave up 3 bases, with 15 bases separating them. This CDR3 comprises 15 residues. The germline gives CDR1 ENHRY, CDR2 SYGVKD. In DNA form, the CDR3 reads TGTGCCATCAGTGACTCGGGGGTAGGCATCTACGAGCAGTACTTC. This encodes CAISDSGVGIYEQYF.

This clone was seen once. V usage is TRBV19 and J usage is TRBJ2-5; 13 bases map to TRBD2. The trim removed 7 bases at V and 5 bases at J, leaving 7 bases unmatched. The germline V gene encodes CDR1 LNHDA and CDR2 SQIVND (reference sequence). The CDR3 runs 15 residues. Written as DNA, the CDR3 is TGTGCCAGTACCGCGGGACTAGCGGGATGGGAGACCCAGTACTTC. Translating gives CASTAGLAGWETQYF.

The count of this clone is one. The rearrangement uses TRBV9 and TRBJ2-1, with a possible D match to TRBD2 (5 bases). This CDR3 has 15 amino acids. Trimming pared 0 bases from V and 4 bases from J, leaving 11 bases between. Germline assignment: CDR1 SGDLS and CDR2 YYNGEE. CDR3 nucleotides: TGTGCCAGCAGCGTAGTAGCGTCAGGTTACAATGAGCAGTTCTTC. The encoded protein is CASSVVASGYNEQFF. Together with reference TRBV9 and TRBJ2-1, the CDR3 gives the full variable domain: DSGVTQTPKHLITATGQRVTLRCSPRSGDLSVYWYQQSLDQGLQFLIQYYNGEERAKGNILERFSAQQFPDLHSELNLSSLELGDSALYFCASSVVASGYNEQFFGPGTRLTVL.

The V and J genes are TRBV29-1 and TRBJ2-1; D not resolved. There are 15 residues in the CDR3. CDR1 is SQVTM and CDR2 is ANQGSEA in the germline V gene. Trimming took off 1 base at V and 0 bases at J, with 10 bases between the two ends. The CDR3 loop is CSVEARFSSYNEQFF. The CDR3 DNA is TGCAGCGTTGAAGCTAGATTCTCCTCCTACAATGAGCAGTTCTTC.

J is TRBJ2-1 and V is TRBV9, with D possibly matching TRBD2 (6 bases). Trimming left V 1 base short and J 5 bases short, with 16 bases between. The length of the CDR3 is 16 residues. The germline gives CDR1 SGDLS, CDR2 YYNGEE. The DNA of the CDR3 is TGTGCCAGCAGCGTAAGCCCGGGACTCTACGACAATGAGCAGTTCTTC. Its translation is CASSVSPGLYDNEQFF.

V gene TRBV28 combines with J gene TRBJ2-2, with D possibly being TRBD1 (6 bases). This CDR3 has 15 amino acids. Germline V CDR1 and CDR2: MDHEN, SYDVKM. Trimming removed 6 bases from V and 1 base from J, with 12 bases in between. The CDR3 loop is CASSSGAENTGELFF. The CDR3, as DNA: TGTGCCAGCAGCTCAGGGGCGGAGAACACCGGGGAGCTGTTTTTT.

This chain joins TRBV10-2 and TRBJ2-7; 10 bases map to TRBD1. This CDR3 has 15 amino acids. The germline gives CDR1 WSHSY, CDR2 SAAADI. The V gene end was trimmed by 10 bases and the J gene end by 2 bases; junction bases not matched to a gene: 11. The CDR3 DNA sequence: TGCGCCACCTCCCAAACCGGGACAGGGGCCTACGAGCAGTACTTC. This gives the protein CATSQTGTGAYEQYF.